One sample yielded the 21 T cell receptor beta chains listed below, sequenced in a study of early T cells in non-severe SARS-CoV-2 infection. Each CDR3 protein is one row after TCRdb ran MiXCR on the 5' RACE reads. Here the sample spans fewer than 85,000 distinct CDR3 sequences, around 16% being singletons. The sequenced sample consisted of whole blood. The receptor set was obtained from an adult who was a healthcare worker with PCR-confirmed SARS-CoV-2 infection or an uninfected control (not recorded which).

The rearrangement uses TRBV2 and TRBJ1-6; 9 bases fit TRBD1. CDR3 size: 14 residues. V shed 6 bases and J 7 bases; nucleotides not matched to a gene: 4. CDR1 and CDR2 from the germline V gene are SNHLY and FYNNEI. In DNA form, the CDR3 reads TGTGCCAGCAGACTCGGACAGGGGAATTCACCCCTCCACTTT. Protein sequence: CASRLGQGNSPLHF. The full variable domain, in which reference TRBV2 and TRBJ1-6 provide the parts outside the CDR3, is EPEVTQTPSHQVTQMGQEVILRCVPISNHLYFYWYRQILGQKVEFLVSFYNNEISEKSEIFDDQFSVERPDGSNFTLKIRSTKLEDSAMYFCASRLGQGNSPLHFGNGTRLTVT.

The table lists this clonotype with a few counts. J is TRBJ1-6 and V is TRBV25-1; no definite D call. V was trimmed by 4 bases and J by 3 bases, leaving 10 bases between them. From germline, CDR1 is MGHDK and CDR2 SYGVNS. The length of the CDR3 is 15 residues. As DNA, the CDR3 is TGTGCCAGCAGTGGTTCTGGAGGCTATAATTCACCCCTCCACTTT. Translating it yields CASSGSGGYNSPLHF.

The V and J genes are TRBV5-1 and TRBJ2-3; D is possibly TRBD1 (5 bases). Germline assignment: CDR1 SGHRS and CDR2 YFSETQ. This CDR3 is 14 amino acids long. Trimming removed 0 bases from V and 2 bases from J, with 7 bases in between. The CDR3 loop reads CASSLGQNTDTQYF. CDR3 DNA sequence: TGCGCCAGCAGCTTGGGACAGAACACAGATACGCAGTATTTT.

This clonotype was seen only a few times. For the CDR3, the DNA is TGTGCCAGCAGCTTTAATCAGGGGAGGACCTACGAGCAGTACTTC. It translates to CASSFNQGRTYEQYF. The rearrangement uses TRBV5-6 and TRBJ2-7, with D perhaps TRBD1 or TRBD2 (6 bases each). This CDR3 has 15 amino acids. Germline V gives CDR1 SGHDT, CDR2 YYEEEE. The V gene lost 2 bases and the J gene lost 2 bases, with 14 bases spanning the gap.

The gene calls are TRBV11-2 and TRBJ2-7; TRBD2 matches at 10 bases. The CDR3 covers 15 residues. Germline trimming cut 2 bases from V and 5 bases from J; bases unmatched to any gene: 6. Germline CDR1 reads SGHAT; CDR2 reads FQNNGV. In DNA, the CDR3 is TGTGCCAGCAGCTTAAGGACTAGCGGAACCAACGAGCAGTACTTC. This codes for CASSLRTSGTNEQYF. The full variable domain, with the rest looked up from reference TRBV11-2 and TRBJ2-7, is EAGVAQSPRYKIIEKRQSVAFWCNPISGHATLYWYQQILGQGPKLLIQFQNNGVVDDSQLPKDRFSAERLKGVDSTLKIQPAKLEDSAVYLCASSLRTSGTNEQYFGPGTRLTVT.

This chain connects TRBV18 to TRBJ2-1; 15 bases align to TRBD2. J lost 9 bases, V lost 3 bases, and 3 bases had no gene match. Germline V gives CDR1 KGHSH, CDR2 LQKENI. The CDR3 has 15 residues. The DNA of the CDR3 is TGTGCCAGCTCACCGGGACTAGCGGGAGGTACTGAGCAGTTCTTC. This gives the protein CASSPGLAGGTEQFF.

In this sample, this clonotype turned up a few times. V usage is TRBV2 and J usage is TRBJ2-1, with 8 bases fitting TRBD1. Germline V gene lookup returns CDR1 SNHLY and CDR2 FYNNEI. The V segment lost 6 bases and the J segment 5 bases; nucleotides outside the gene matches: 9. There are 15 residues in the CDR3. For the CDR3, the DNA is TGTGCCAGCAGCCAGGACAGGGCTGCGCACAATGAGCAGTTCTTC. It encodes CASSQDRAAHNEQFF.

This clonotype has a handful of counts. The chain recombines TRBV7-9 with TRBJ2-5; D remains unclear. Trimming cost V 5 bases and J 4 bases, with 17 bases left between them. CDR1 and CDR2 (germline): SEHNR, FQNEAQ (reference sequence). CDR3 size: 15 residues. CDR3 region: CASSGRRAPRETQYF. The DNA for the CDR3 is TGTGCCAGCAGCGGCCGCCGGGCCCCAAGAGAGACCCAGTACTTC.

This clonotype was picked up many times. V usage is TRBV6-4 and J usage is TRBJ2-1; TRBD2 matches at 9 bases. Germline-derived CDR1 and CDR2 are MRHNA and SNTAGT. This CDR3 spans 15 amino acids. J gave up 7 bases and V 4 bases, and 8 bases lay outside the gene matches. CDR3 protein: CASSVLAGFSNEQFF. The CDR3 DNA reads TGTGCCAGCAGTGTCCTAGCGGGGTTTTCGAATGAGCAGTTCTTC.

This chain joins TRBV7-6 and TRBJ2-2; D may be TRBD1 or TRBD2 (5 bases each). Looked up from germline, CDR1 is SGHVS and CDR2 is FNYEAQ. Trimming took off 4 bases at V and 4 bases at J, with 10 bases between the two ends. The CDR3 spans 14 residues. The CDR3 reads CASSWKGTTGELFF. The CDR3 coding sequence is TGTGCCAGCAGCTGGAAAGGGACCACCGGGGAGCTGTTTTTT. Based on the CDR3 plus reference TRBV7-6 and TRBJ2-2, the full variable domain is GAGVSQSPRYKVTKRGQDVALRCDPISGHVSLYWYRQALGQGPEFLTYFNYEAQQDKSGLPNDRFSAERPEGSISTLTIQRTEQRDSAMYRCASSWKGTTGELFFGEGSRLTVL.

This clonotype was seen more than once but under ten times. The chain has TRBV6-5 and TRBJ2-1; the match to TRBD1 covers 8 bases. CDR1 is MNHEY, CDR2 SVGAGI, per germline. Trimming took 6 bases from V and 4 from J; bases not matched to a gene: 11. The CDR3 is 16 residues long. The CDR3 reads CASSVDRGLIYNEQFF. The CDR3 bases are TGTGCCAGCAGCGTTGACAGGGGCCTGATTTACAATGAGCAGTTCTTC.

The genes are TRBV29-1 and TRBJ2-1; D is perhaps TRBD2 (5 bases). V was cut by 1 base and J by 5 bases, with 9 bases left in between. The CDR3 has 13 residues. Germline V lookup: CDR1 SQVTM, CDR2 ANQGSEA. CDR3 in DNA: TGCAGCGTTGAAGTTAGGGAGAACAATGAGCAGTTCTTC. Translating it yields CSVEVRENNEQFF.

The V gene is TRBV20-1, the J gene TRBJ2-1; the match to TRBD2 covers 7 bases. Germline assignment: CDR1 DFQATT and CDR2 SNEGSKA (reference sequence). The CDR3 totals 14 residues. V lost 1 base, J lost 0 bases, and 0 bases stayed unmatched. CDR3 sequence reads: CSARAGGSYNEQFF. CDR3 bases: TGCAGTGCTAGAGCGGGAGGCTCCTACAATGAGCAGTTCTTC.

The chain is built from TRBV30 and TRBJ1-4; D is undetermined. Germline loops: CDR1 GTSNPN, CDR2 SVGIG (reference sequence). V shed 3 bases and J shed 8 bases, with 7 bases lying between them. This CDR3 is built from 11 residues. The CDR3 coding sequence is TGTGCCTGGAGCCCGGGGGAAAAACTGTTTTTT. Amino acids: CAWSPGEKLFF.

Ten or more counts support this clonotype. J is TRBJ1-5 and V is TRBV5-1, with D unresolved. The CDR3 is 13 residues long. V was trimmed by 1 base and J by 7 bases, leaving 9 bases between them. Germline lookup yields CDR1 SGHRS and CDR2 YFSETQ. CDR3 residues: CASSLYVGQPQHF. The DNA of the CDR3 is TGCGCCAGCAGCTTGTATGTGGGCCAGCCCCAGCATTTT.

In this sample, this clonotype turned up many times. The CDR3 reads CASSEARGLAVQFF. The CDR3 coding sequence is TGTGCCAGCAGTGAAGCCAGAGGACTAGCGGTGCAGTTCTTC. V gene TRBV2 combines with J gene TRBJ2-1, with 10 bases aligning to TRBD2. Germline CDR1 is SNHLY and CDR2 is FYNNEI. The CDR3 extends over 14 amino acids. V lost 0 bases, J lost 12 bases, and 5 bases stayed unmatched.

This clonotype was picked up a small number of times. This chain uses TRBV3-1 with TRBJ1-2; possible D gene TRBD1, 6 bases. This CDR3 has 16 residues. Trimming cost V 2 bases and J 2 bases, with 15 bases left between them. Germline assignment: CDR1 LGHDT and CDR2 YNNKEL (reference sequence). The CDR3 DNA reads TGTGCCAGCAGCCAAATCCGGGACATCCGAAACTATGGCTACACCTTC. Translated, it gives CASSQIRDIRNYGYTF.

The chain links TRBV11-2 to TRBJ2-3; no clear D. CDR3 size: 13 residues. Germline V gene sequence: CDR1 SGHAT, CDR2 FQNNGV. The V end lost 5 bases, the J end lost 4 bases, and 10 bases lay between the germline ends. The CDR3: CASSPHGSDTQYF. The DNA of the CDR3 is TGTGCCAGCAGCCCCCATGGATCAGATACGCAGTATTTT.

By frequency in the sample, this clonotype is medium-sized (0.01 to 0.1%). The rearrangement joins TRBV7-6 to TRBJ2-7, with 10 positions matching TRBD2. V was pared by 5 bases and J by 7 bases, with 14 bases of the junction left unmatched. The CDR3 contains 16 residues. Germline CDR1 is SGHVS and CDR2 is FNYEAQ. The CDR3 nucleotides read TGTGCCAGCAGCCCCTCCTTAGCGGGGGGAAGAGGGGAGCAGTACTTC. It yields the protein CASSPSLAGGRGEQYF.

The J gene is TRBJ2-1, the V gene TRBV7-3, with 9 bases that match TRBD2. Per the germline V gene, CDR1 is SGHTA and CDR2 is FQGTGA. The CDR3 runs 14 residues. The V segment lost 5 bases and the J segment 8 bases; nucleotides outside the gene matches: 7. CDR3 region: CASSHSGSGHEQFF. The CDR3 nucleotides read TGTGCCAGCAGCCATAGCGGGAGCGGTCATGAGCAGTTCTTC.

The CDR3 DNA is TGTGCCAGCAGTGACAGGGGGCCCTACGAGCAGTACTTC. It yields the protein CASSDRGPYEQYF. V usage is TRBV2 and J usage is TRBJ2-7; the match to TRBD1 covers 8 bases. The length of the CDR3 is 13 residues. The V gene end was trimmed by 3 bases and the J gene end by 2 bases; junction bases not matched to a gene: 0. Germline V gene lookup returns CDR1 SNHLY and CDR2 FYNNEI.